The 22 T cell receptor beta chains reported below all come from one sample, sequenced in a study of a mutant IDH1 vaccine in newly diagnosed glioma. No antigen is known for these receptors. Time point meaning: week 11, during vaccination. Topical imiquimod accompanied each vaccine dose, which consisted of 300 ug of mutant IDH1 20-mer peptide. The protocol was immunoSEQ multiplex PCR, while the TCRdb copy is restricted to in-frame clones and leaves out a portion. The data hold tens of thousands of clones, with around 70% observed a single time. The sequenced sample was peripheral blood mononuclear cells (PBMCs), obtained from a glioma patient whose treatment included an IDH1 peptide vaccine. These receptors were obtained from a man between 18 and 35 years old with glioma. Some clones in this sample may be carry-over from other donors' samples.

The chain recombines TRBV4-2 with TRBJ2-1; 9 positions match TRBD2. The CDR3 runs 15 residues. Germline assignment: CDR1 LGHNA and CDR2 YNFKEQ. The ends lost 4 bases at V and 7 bases at J; junction bases unmatched: 8. This CDR3 is CASSPVAGEANEQFF. DNA for the CDR3: TGTGCCAGCAGCCCAGTAGCGGGAGAGGCGAATGAGCAGTTCTTC.

V usage is TRBV5-4 and J usage is TRBJ2-3, with 8 bases matching TRBD1. Trimming at V came to 2 bases and at J to 2 bases, leaving 7 bases not matched to a gene. The CDR3 consists of 16 residues. Germline V lookup: CDR1 SGHNT, CDR2 YYREEE (reference sequence). The CDR3 region is CASSLPQGVNTDTQYF. The CDR3 nucleotides are TGTGCCAGCAGCTTACCACAGGGGGTGAACACAGATACGCAGTATTTT.

The rearrangement links TRBV5-1 to TRBJ1-1; tentative D call: TRBD1 (5 bases). The CDR3 is 16 residues long. Germline V gives CDR1 SGHRS, CDR2 YFSETQ. Between the trimmed V and J ends, which lost 1 base and 0 bases, there was a span of 13 bases. This CDR3 is CASSLQRGDLNTEAFF. The CDR3 DNA sequence: TGCGCCAGCAGCTTGCAAAGGGGAGACCTGAACACTGAAGCTTTCTTT.

This clone appeared a few times. V is TRBV9 and J is TRBJ1-3, with D unresolved. The CDR3 consists of 15 residues. The ends were cut back, 0 bases at V and 2 bases at J, with 9 bases in the middle. Germline lookup yields CDR1 SGDLS and CDR2 YYNGEE. The CDR3 spells CASSVEGSPGNTIYF. CDR3 sequence (DNA): TGTGCCAGCAGCGTAGAGGGCAGCCCTGGAAACACCATATATTTT.

The chain is built from TRBV9 and TRBJ2-4; D not certain. The ends were cut back, 5 bases at V and 0 bases at J, with 12 bases in the middle. CDR1 and CDR2 (germline): SGDLS, YYNGEE. The CDR3 is made up of 15 amino acids. CDR3 bases: TGTGCCAGCAGTCCCGAGAGAGTAGCCAAAAACATTCAGTACTTC. It translates to CASSPERVAKNIQYF. The variable domain in full, completed from reference TRBV9 and TRBJ2-4, reads DSGVTQTPKHLITATGQRVTLRCSPRSGDLSVYWYQQSLDQGLQFLIQYYNGEERAKGNILERFSAQQFPDLHSELNLSSLELGDSALYFCASSPERVAKNIQYFGAGTRLSVL.

This chain links TRBV30 with TRBJ1-5; D call uncertain. V lost 5 bases to trimming and J lost 0 bases, with 8 bases between them. This CDR3 has 13 amino acids. CDR1 and CDR2 from the germline V gene are GTSNPN and SVGIG (reference sequence). The CDR3 region has the DNA TGTGCCTGGGCAGGAGTTAGCAATCAGCCCCAGCATTTT. It codes for CAWAGVSNQPQHF.

The sample holds a few counts of this clone. V gene TRBV27 combines with J gene TRBJ2-7; TRBD1 aligns across 8 bases. The CDR3 runs 14 residues. Germline values: CDR1 MNHEY, CDR2 SMNVEV (reference sequence). J gave up 2 bases and V 6 bases, and 6 bases lay outside the gene matches. The CDR3 DNA reads as TGTGCCAGCAGCCGACAGGGGAGCCCCTACGAGCAGTACTTC. This codes for CASSRQGSPYEQYF.

The V and J genes are TRBV19 and TRBJ1-5; the D gene is possibly TRBD1 (5 bases). Per germline, CDR1 LNHDA and CDR2 SQIVND (reference sequence). V was clipped by 11 bases and J by 1 base, with 9 bases between them. The CDR3 spans 12 residues. The CDR3 loop is CAGGFSNQPQHF. In DNA, the CDR3 is TGTGCCGGGGGATTCAGCAATCAGCCCCAGCATTTT.

The V and J genes are TRBV5-4 and TRBJ1-1, with TRBD1 identical over 8 bases. This CDR3 is built from 13 residues. Germline CDR1 SGHNT, CDR2 YYREEE (reference sequence). Unmatched junction bases numbered 4, after V lost 4 bases and J lost 5 bases. CDR3 nucleotide sequence: TGTGCCAGCAGCGACAGGGGAGTGACTGAAGCTTTCTTT. Translating gives CASSDRGVTEAFF.

The chain couples TRBV10-3 to TRBJ2-7; tentatively, D is TRBD1 (6 bases). CDR1 and CDR2 (germline): ENHRY, SYGVKD. V lost 0 bases, J lost 6 bases, and 9 bases lay in between. This CDR3 contains 13 residues. The CDR3 protein is CAISESRGSEQYF. The CDR3 nucleotides are TGTGCCATCAGTGAGTCGAGGGGGTCCGAGCAGTACTTC.

The genes are TRBV4-3 and TRBJ2-6, with 7 bases matching TRBD2. The CDR3 length is 16 residues. Germline CDR1 reads LGHNA; CDR2 reads YSLEER. V lost 3 bases, J lost 3 bases, and 5 bases stayed unmatched. The DNA of the CDR3 is TGCGCCAGCAGCCAGGGGAGGGGTGGTGGGGCCAACGTCCTGACTTTC. As protein: CASSQGRGGGANVLTF.

This clone was seen only a few times. This chain connects TRBV28 to TRBJ2-2; tentative D call: TRBD1 (6 bases). Trimming took off 1 base at V and 8 bases at J, with 8 bases between the two ends. The germline V gene encodes CDR1 MDHEN and CDR2 SYDVKM. This CDR3 comprises 13 residues. In DNA, the CDR3 is TGTGCCAGCAGTTTATTCCAGGGGGGGGAGCTGTTTTTT. The encoded protein is CASSLFQGGELFF.

V gene TRBV29-1 combines with J gene TRBJ2-7; possibly TRBD1 or TRBD2 for D (5 bases each). Per germline, CDR1 SQVTM and CDR2 ANQGSEA. The CDR3 loop spans 11 amino acids. V dropped 7 bases and J dropped 2 bases, with 9 bases sitting between them. The CDR3 spells CSARDPYEQYF. CDR3 coding DNA: TGCAGCGCTCGGGACCCCTACGAGCAGTACTTC.

The chain carries TRBV30 and TRBJ2-7; 12 bases fit TRBD2. The V gene's germline CDR1 is GTSNPN and CDR2 SVGIG (reference sequence). The CDR3 runs 13 residues. J gave up 9 bases and V 1 base, and 4 bases lay outside the gene matches. CDR3 nucleotide sequence: TGTGCCTGGAGTGGACTAGCGGGAGCTCTGCAGTACTTC. It is translated as CAWSGLAGALQYF.

This clone was counted a few times. The chain has TRBV7-9 and TRBJ1-1, with D unresolved. The CDR3 runs to 14 residues. V was shortened by 5 bases and J by 3 bases, with 13 bases between the two germline ends. Germline CDR1 reads SEHNR; CDR2 reads FQNEAQ (reference sequence). The CDR3 DNA follows: TGTGCCAGCAGCAGATTTGGGAAGGACACTGAAGCTTTCTTT. The encoded protein is CASSRFGKDTEAFF.

There are a few counts of this clone. J is TRBJ1-1 and V is TRBV7-9; TRBD1 matches 9 bases. Trimming at V came to 4 bases and at J to 3 bases, leaving 6 bases not matched to a gene. CDR3 length equals 15 residues. Germline V gene sequence: CDR1 SEHNR, CDR2 FQNEAQ (reference sequence). The chain's CDR3 is CASSSTGGADTEAFF. The CDR3 coding sequence is TGTGCCAGCAGCTCTACAGGGGGCGCAGACACTGAAGCTTTCTTT.

V gene TRBV28 combines with J gene TRBJ2-1; 8 bases are a match to TRBD2. This CDR3 comprises 15 residues. V trimming: 5 bases; J trimming: 10 bases; junction bases outside the gene matches: 13. Germline-derived CDR1 and CDR2 are MDHEN and SYDVKM. This chain's CDR3 is CASSPLVVAGREQFF. The CDR3, as DNA: TGTGCCAGCAGTCCCCTGGTGGTAGCGGGAAGGGAGCAGTTCTTC.

V is TRBV10-1 and J is TRBJ2-5, with TRBD1 identical over 7 bases. The V gene's germline CDR1 is WNHNN and CDR2 SYGVQD (reference sequence). This CDR3 comprises 13 residues. V lost 7 bases, J lost 3 bases, and 5 bases stayed unmatched. The CDR3 sequence is CASNPTGKETQYF. The DNA of the CDR3 is TGCGCCAGCAACCCGACAGGGAAAGAGACCCAGTACTTC.

This chain connects TRBV4-1 to TRBJ2-3; 10 bases match TRBD2. V shed 0 bases, J shed 4 bases, and the junction held 7 bases outside the gene matches. CDR1 is MGHRA and CDR2 is YSYEKL in the germline V gene. This CDR3 is built from 17 residues. The CDR3, as DNA: TGCGCCAGCAGCCAAGATAAGCTAGCGGGGGCCCCAGATACGCAGTATTTT. As protein: CASSQDKLAGAPDTQYF.

The CDR3 bases are TGTGCCAGCAGCTCGGGTGGGACAGGACCTTCTGGGGCCAACGTCCTGACTTTC. Amino acids: CASSSGGTGPSGANVLTF. The chain employs TRBV7-9 and TRBJ2-6; 8 bases are shared with TRBD1. V lost 4 bases, J lost 1 base, and 9 bases stayed unmatched. Germline CDR1 SEHNR, CDR2 FQNEAQ (reference sequence). The CDR3 runs to 18 residues. Together with reference TRBV7-9 and TRBJ2-6, the CDR3 gives the full variable domain: DTGVSQNPRHKITKRGQNVTFRCDPISEHNRLYWYRQTLGQGPEFLTYFQNEAQLEKSRLLSDRFSAERPKGSFSTLEIQRTEQGDSAMYLCASSSGGTGPSGANVLTFGAGSRLTVL.

The chain employs TRBV19 and TRBJ1-2; 8 nucleotides match TRBD1. CDR1 is LNHDA and CDR2 is SQIVND in the germline V gene (reference sequence). The CDR3 has 14 amino acids. V shed 2 bases and J 7 bases; nucleotides not matched to a gene: 6. The chain's CDR3 is CASSIHDRGSGYTF. CDR3 nucleotides: TGTGCCAGTAGTATACACGACAGGGGAAGTGGCTACACCTTC.

This chain joins TRBV27 and TRBJ2-7; 8 bases align to TRBD2. V was clipped by 4 bases and J by 3 bases; unmatched bases: 8. The CDR3 contains 15 residues. Germline V gives CDR1 MNHEY, CDR2 SMNVEV (reference sequence). CDR3 in amino acids: CASSWKSGGNYEQYF. Written as DNA, the CDR3 is TGTGCCAGCAGTTGGAAAAGCGGGGGTAACTACGAGCAGTACTTC.